Below, 14 T cell receptor beta chains from the same sample are listed, as sequenced in a study of T cells in women clearing cervical HPV infection (dated by TCRdb to between 2017 and 2018). Library method: the immunoSEQ multiplex PCR assay. TCRdb retrieved this table from immuneACCESS and kept in-frame rearrangements only. Not all clones are present; in checked studies, unresolved V genes account for under half, and no reason is known for the remainder. This sample's table carries 46,000 or so clones. The biggest ten clones account for about a third of the sample. The material sequenced was blood buffy coat. These receptors all come from a woman aged 18-70 years with a cervical HPV16 infection that either progressed to CIN3+ or cleared (not recorded which).

About this clone: The CDR3 extends 3 residues past the end of the read, so its final part is completed from the germline J gene. J is TRBJ2-1 and V is TRBV2; TRBD1 matches 10 bases. Germline V gene lookup returns CDR1 SNHLY and CDR2 FYNNEI. The junction had 7 bases not matched to a gene; V was cut back by 6 bases and J by 8 bases. The CDR3 extends over 14 amino acids. The CDR3 here is CASRQDRGRDEQFF. The part of the CDR3 DNA that was read is TGTGCCAGCAGACAAGACAGGGGGCGGGATGAG.

For this clone: The read ends 3 residues before the CDR3 terminus; that terminus is restored from the germline J gene. The V and J genes are TRBV7-2 and TRBJ1-2; 7 bases line up with TRBD1. Germline lookup yields CDR1 SGHTA and CDR2 FQGNSA. The CDR3 runs 14 residues. The sequenced part of the CDR3 DNA is TGTGCCAGCAGCCTCGACAGGGCCAATCGGGGC. Translation: CASSLDRANRG. The whole CDR3 protein reads CASSLDRANRGYTF.

Points on this clone: The missing CDR3 end, 3 residues past where the read stops, is filled in from the germline J gene. The V gene is TRBV19, the J gene TRBJ2-3; TRBD1 aligns across 7 bases. The length of the CDR3 is 16 residues. The junction had 8 bases not matched to a gene; V was cut back by 3 bases and J by 2 bases. Germline CDR1 reads LNHDA; CDR2 reads SQIVND (reference sequence). CDR3 protein: CASSIDRDSTTDTQYF. Incomplete CDR3 DNA: TGTGCCAGTAGTATCGACAGGGATTCAACCACAGATACG.

Notes on this clone: The observed sequence ends 3 residues before the CDR3 terminus, with the missing tail filled in from the germline J gene. This chain uses TRBV18 with TRBJ1-1, with 7 bases matching TRBD1. V lost 3 bases, J lost 5 bases, and 12 bases stayed unmatched. The germline CDR1 and CDR2 sequences are KGHSH and LQKENI. This CDR3 region has 16 residues. The CDR3 reads CASSPAGQRVMTEAFF. The sequenced CDR3 bases are TGTGCCAGCTCACCCGCGGGACAGCGAGTAATGACTGAA.

To note about this clone: The missing CDR3 end, 3 residues past where the read stops, is filled in from the germline J gene. V gene TRBV19 combines with J gene TRBJ1-4; D might be TRBD1 (6 bases). The CDR3 loop spans 15 amino acids. Germline V gives CDR1 LNHDA, CDR2 SQIVND (reference sequence). CDR3 DNA, as far as it was read: TGTGCCAGTAGTATAGGTCCAGGGGAGTATTCACCA. Its protein is CASSIGPGEYSP. The whole CDR3 region reads CASSIGPGEYSPLFF.

About this clone itself: Read sequence stops 3 residues before the CDR3 end, and the germline J gene provides the missing end. This chain uses TRBV19 with TRBJ1-2, with 8 nucleotides matching TRBD1. Germline loops: CDR1 LNHDA, CDR2 SQIVND (reference sequence). V was pared by 1 base and J by 5 bases, with 9 bases of the junction left unmatched. This CDR3 comprises 16 residues. CDR3 DNA (partial): TGTGCCAGTAGTATAGTGGGGGCACAGGGGGATTATGGC. Its protein is CASSIVGAQGDYG. The complete CDR3 sequence is CASSIVGAQGDYGYTF.

CDR3 protein: CASTRAGGSTDTQYF. The part of the CDR3 DNA that was read is TGTGCCAGCACCCGAGCGGGAGGAAGCACAGATACG. This chain uses TRBV4-2 with TRBJ2-3, with TRBD2 matching 9 bases. Read sequence stops 3 residues before the CDR3 end, and the germline J gene provides the missing end. CDR3 length: 15 residues. Trimming removed 7 bases from V and 0 bases from J; junction bases left unmatched: 5. CDR1 is LGHNA and CDR2 is YNFKEQ in the germline V gene.

Points on this clone: The read gets to within 3 residues of the CDR3 end, and the germline J gene fills in the rest. V usage is TRBV6-1 and J usage is TRBJ2-7; possibly TRBD1 for D (5 bases). From germline, CDR1 is MNHNS and CDR2 SASEGT. The CDR3 has 12 amino acids. Trimming removed 7 bases at V and 3 bases at J, with 10 bases between. CDR3: CASTEQGYEQYF. Partial CDR3 DNA: TGTGCCAGCACTGAGCAGGGCTACGAG.

Details on this clone: The read ends 3 residues before the CDR3 terminus; that terminus is restored from the germline J gene. The V and J genes are TRBV20-1 and TRBJ2-3, with D possibly matching TRBD1 (6 bases). This CDR3 spans 11 amino acids. CDR1 and CDR2 from the germline V gene are DFQATT and SNEGSKA (reference sequence). This CDR3 is CSAQNRETQYF. The CDR3 bases that were read are TGCAGTGCGCAAAACAGGGAGACG.

The covered CDR3 bases are TGTGCCAGCTCAGTTCGGGGTAGCGAAAAG. Residues: CASSVRGSEK. The entire CDR3 sequence reads CASSVRGSEKLFF. This chain uses TRBV18 with TRBJ2-2, with D possibly TRBD2 on 5 matching bases. The read is 3 residues too short to cover the CDR3 end, so that end is filled in from the germline J gene. CDR1 and CDR2 from the germline V gene are KGHSH and LQKENI. The CDR3 is 13 residues long.

Concerning this clone: Read data end 3 residues before the CDR3 end; the end is taken from the germline J gene. V and J are TRBV19 and TRBJ2-5; possible D gene TRBD1, 6 bases. The CDR3 is 15 residues long. CDR1 and CDR2 from the germline V gene are LNHDA and SQIVND (reference sequence). The sequenced CDR3 bases are TGTGCCAGTAGTATAAGGCAGGGGAACACAGATACC. The encoded protein is CASSIRQGNTDT. The whole CDR3 protein reads CASSIRQGNTDTQYF.

Details on this clone: Read coverage stops 3 residues before the CDR3 terminus; the germline J gene supplies the remainder. The chain joins TRBV18 to TRBJ2-5; D perhaps matches TRBD1 (6 bases). Per germline, CDR1 KGHSH and CDR2 LQKENI. The CDR3 sequence is 13 residues long. The V end lost 6 bases, the J end lost 1 base, and 9 bases lay between the germline ends. The CDR3 here is CASSRTAQETQYF. The sequenced CDR3 bases are TGTGCCAGCTCCCGGACAGCCCAAGAGACC. Full variable domain (remainder filled in from reference TRBV18 and TRBJ2-5): NAGVMQNPRHLVRRRGQEARLRCSPMKGHSHVYWYRQLPEEGLKFMVYLQKENIIDESGMPKERFSAEFPKEGPSILRIQQVVRGDSAAYFCASSRTAQETQYFGPGTRLLVL.

About this clone: The read terminates 3 residues ahead of where the CDR3 ends, so the germline J gene completes it. This chain links TRBV27 with TRBJ2-6; D gene uncertain. With 6 bases removed from V and 3 bases from J, the gap between germline ends came to 12 bases. Germline V gene lookup returns CDR1 MNHEY and CDR2 SMNVEV (reference sequence). The CDR3 loop spans 15 amino acids. The covered CDR3 bases are TGTGCCAGCAGCCGCACATATCTTGGGGCCAACGTC. Its translation: CASSRTYLGANV. The full-length CDR3 reads as CASSRTYLGANVLTF.

Of note for this clone: The junction departs from germline at one end; a sequencing error may be responsible. The CDR3 end falls 3 residues outside the read, so it is completed with the germline J gene. V usage is TRBV7-7 and J usage is TRBJ2-1; 8 bases match TRBD1. CDR1 and CDR2 (germline): SSHAT, FNYEAQ (reference sequence). The CDR3 is 14 amino acids. The CDR3 here is CASSLIQGAGEQFF. The DNA read from the CDR3 is TGTGCTAGCAGCTTAATTCAGGGGGCCGGTGAG. Using reference TRBV7-7 and TRBJ2-1 for the parts outside the CDR3, the full variable domain is GAGVSQSPRYKVTKRGQDVTLRCDPISSHATLYWYQQALGQGPEFLTYFNYEAQPDKSGLPSDRFSAERPEGSISTLTIQRTEQRDSAMYRCASSLIQGAGEQFFGPGTRLTVL.